These 27 T cell receptor beta chains share one sample of origin, sequenced in a study of T cells after yellow fever vaccination. TCRdb independently ran MiXCR on the 5' RACE reads; one entry per CDR3 protein. The repertoire holds 100,000 to 150,000 distinct CDR3 sequences, with approximately 7% as singletons. This specimen consisted of CD4+ T cells sorted from PBMCs, obtained roughly 10 days after the first yellow fever vaccination. The receptors derive from a man between 18 and 35 years old who received the YFV17D yellow fever vaccine.

This clonotype was found many times. The V gene is TRBV19, the J gene TRBJ2-3; 12 positions agree with TRBD2. The CDR3 covers 17 residues. The V gene's germline CDR1 is LNHDA and CDR2 SQIVND (reference sequence). V trimming: 5 bases; J trimming: 4 bases; junction bases outside the gene matches: 10. The CDR3 is CASSPRPGTSGSDTQYF. The CDR3 region has the DNA TGTGCCAGTAGTCCCCGACCAGGGACTAGCGGGTCAGATACGCAGTATTTT.

This clonotype came up many times. A junction boundary mismatches the germline segment, possibly from a read error. This sequence joins TRBV5-1 and TRBJ2-5; D remains unclear. CDR1 is SGHRS, CDR2 YFSETQ, per germline. The CDR3 totals 11 residues. CDR3 loop: CASSLVETQYF. In DNA, the CDR3 is TGTGCCAGCAGCTTAGTTGAGACCCAGTACTTC.

This clonotype has a handful of counts. V is TRBV29-1 and J is TRBJ2-5; D gene unclear. This CDR3 is built from 14 residues. Per germline, CDR1 SQVTM and CDR2 ANQGSEA. V lost 1 base, J lost 7 bases, and 16 bases lay in between. CDR3 loop: CSVEASGHVGTQYF. CDR3 DNA sequence: TGCAGCGTTGAAGCTTCTGGCCACGTAGGGACCCAGTACTTC. The variable domain in full, completed from reference TRBV29-1 and TRBJ2-5, reads SAVISQKPSRDICQRGTSLTIQCQVDSQVTMMFWYRQQPGQSLTLIATANQGSEATYESGFVIDKFPISRPNLTFSTLTVSNMSPEDSSIYLCSVEASGHVGTQYFGPGTRLLVL.

This clonotype has at least ten counts. The CDR3 DNA follows: TGTGCCAGCTCACCACCCCAGCGGGGGGGCGGTGAGCAGTTCTTC. The encoded protein is CASSPPQRGGGEQFF. This rearrangement joins TRBV18 to TRBJ2-1; 10 nucleotides match TRBD2. V was pared by 0 bases and J by 9 bases, with 5 bases of the junction left unmatched. Germline V gives CDR1 KGHSH, CDR2 LQKENI. This CDR3 contains 15 residues. The variable domain in full, completed from reference TRBV18 and TRBJ2-1, reads NAGVMQNPRHLVRRRGQEARLRCSPMKGHSHVYWYRQLPEEGLKFMVYLQKENIIDESGMPKERFSAEFPKEGPSILRIQQVVRGDSAAYFCASSPPQRGGGEQFFGPGTRLTVL.

The chain links TRBV27 to TRBJ1-5; D uncertain. V lost 7 bases to trimming and J lost 0 bases, with 16 bases between them. The CDR3 totals 16 residues. Germline V CDR1 and CDR2: MNHEY, SMNVEV (reference sequence). This CDR3 reads CASTAGETHSNQPQHF. Written as DNA, the CDR3 is TGTGCCAGCACCGCCGGAGAAACTCATAGCAATCAGCCCCAGCATTTT.

This clonotype has ten or more counts. The V and J genes are TRBV27 and TRBJ2-3, with a tentative D call TRBD2 (6 bases). V was shortened by 2 bases and J by 0 bases, with 12 bases between the two germline ends. Germline V gene lookup returns CDR1 MNHEY and CDR2 SMNVEV (reference sequence). The CDR3 runs to 16 residues. CDR3 bases: TGTGCCAGCAGTTTAGGATGGGGGACTAGCACAGATACGCAGTATTTT. Encoded protein: CASSLGWGTSTDTQYF.

The sample holds many counts of this clonotype. This sequence joins TRBV6-6 and TRBJ1-2; unclear D gene. Trimming pared 2 bases from V and 9 bases from J, leaving 13 bases between. This CDR3 has 13 amino acids. The germline CDR1 and CDR2 sequences are MNHNY and SVGAGI (reference sequence). CDR3 in amino acids: CASSYGLGQSYTF. CDR3 DNA: TGTGCCAGCAGTTACGGTCTCGGGCAGAGCTACACCTTC.

This clonotype was seen many times. V gene TRBV29-1 combines with J gene TRBJ2-1; 8 bases line up with TRBD2. CDR3 length equals 16 residues. CDR1 and CDR2 (germline): SQVTM, ANQGSEA. With V trimmed by 5 bases and J by 0 bases, 9 bases remained unmatched. In nucleotides, the CDR3 is TGCAGCGTTAGCGGGGGAACGATTAGCTCCTACAATGAGCAGTTCTTC. It encodes CSVSGGTISSYNEQFF.

At least ten counts were recorded for this clonotype. The chain joins TRBV5-1 to TRBJ1-4; a possible D gene is TRBD1 (5 bases). Germline CDR1 is SGHRS and CDR2 is YFSETQ. The ends were cut back, 0 bases at V and 0 bases at J, with 15 bases in the middle. This CDR3 spans 18 amino acids. The CDR3 protein is CASSLARDRPSTNEKLFF. The CDR3 nucleotides read TGCGCCAGCAGCTTGGCCAGAGACAGACCTTCAACTAATGAAAAACTGTTTTTT.

This clonotype was detected many times. V usage is TRBV20-1 and J usage is TRBJ1-1, with 7 nucleotides matching TRBD1. The germline V gene has CDR1 DFQATT and CDR2 SNEGSKA (reference sequence). The CDR3 contains 13 residues. The junction had 7 bases not matched to a gene; V was cut back by 4 bases and J by 5 bases. CDR3 nucleotide sequence: TGCAGTGCTACTGACAGGGCGAAGACTGAAGCTTTCTTT. The encoded protein is CSATDRAKTEAFF.

This clonotype was found many times. The rearrangement joins TRBV4-2 to TRBJ2-5; 8 bases are a match to TRBD2. This CDR3 spans 17 amino acids. V lost 0 bases, J lost 1 base, and 7 bases stayed unmatched. CDR1 is LGHNA and CDR2 is YNFKEQ in the germline V gene. The CDR3 loop reads CASSQDRVAGPQETQYF. CDR3 bases: TGTGCCAGCAGCCAAGATAGGGTAGCGGGGCCCCAAGAGACCCAGTACTTC.

There are a few counts of this clonotype. The chain links TRBV6-4 to TRBJ2-3; TRBD1 matches 9 bases. After removal of 6 bases from V and 4 bases from J, the junction contained 8 bases not matched to a gene. Germline CDR1 is MRHNA and CDR2 is SNTAGT. The length of the CDR3 is 15 residues. CDR3 region: CASRVTGGWADTQYF. The CDR3 DNA is TGTGCCAGCAGAGTTACAGGGGGCTGGGCAGATACGCAGTATTTT.

This clonotype was observed at least ten times. V gene TRBV12-3 or TRBV12-4 combines with J gene TRBJ1-5; no clear D. V gave up 3 bases and J gave up 4 bases, with 7 bases separating them. CDR3 size: 13 residues. The CDR3 DNA reads TGTGCCAGCAGTTTGATGGGGAATCAGCCCCAGCATTTT. Protein sequence: CASSLMGNQPQHF.

The chain employs TRBV5-5 and TRBJ1-2; D is unresolved. V lost 4 bases, J lost 5 bases, and 18 bases lay in between. This CDR3 is 15 amino acids long. Germline values: CDR1 SGHKS, CDR2 YYEKEE (reference sequence). CDR3 amino acids: CASSPDTIEKYGYTF. Here the CDR3 DNA reads TGTGCCAGCAGCCCAGACACCATCGAGAAGTATGGCTACACCTTC.

Many counts were recorded for this clonotype. This chain joins TRBV20-1 and TRBJ1-5; maybe TRBD1 (5 bases). Germline lookup yields CDR1 DFQATT and CDR2 SNEGSKA (reference sequence). Between the trimmed V and J ends, which lost 6 bases and 6 bases, there was a span of 15 bases. CDR3 length: 13 amino acids. CDR3 residues: CSAGSSRGQPQHF. In nucleotides, the CDR3 is TGCAGTGCAGGTTCTTCTAGGGGTCAGCCCCAGCATTTT.

This clonotype was picked up a small number of times. The chain recombines TRBV5-1 with TRBJ1-2, with D perhaps matching TRBD1 (6 bases). The CDR3 has 14 amino acids. Germline loops: CDR1 SGHRS, CDR2 YFSETQ. Trimming took 4 bases from V and 7 from J, leaving 17 bases between them. This chain's CDR3 is CASSQEVSGVGYTF. The CDR3 DNA is TGCGCCAGCAGCCAGGAAGTATCAGGGGTTGGCTACACCTTC.

This clonotype appeared many times. The J gene is TRBJ2-3, the V gene TRBV12-3 or TRBV12-4; TRBD2 might be the D (5 bases). The CDR3 is made up of 12 amino acids. Trimming shortened V by 6 bases and J by 3 bases, and 7 bases separated the two germline ends. The CDR3 sequence: CASRTGTDTQYF. For the CDR3, the DNA is TGTGCCAGCAGGACGGGAACAGATACGCAGTATTTT.

This clonotype occurred a few times. The chain combines TRBV20-1 with TRBJ2-2, with a possible D match to TRBD2 (5 bases). V was shortened by 3 bases and J by 5 bases, with 19 bases between the two germline ends. This CDR3 has 16 amino acids. The germline CDR1 and CDR2 sequences are DFQATT and SNEGSKA (reference sequence). Here the CDR3 DNA reads TGCAGTGCTAGCCCGATGACACGGGCGGGTACCGGGGAGCTGTTTTTT. This sequence encodes CSASPMTRAGTGELFF.

This clonotype was found many times. The chain employs TRBV5-1 and TRBJ2-7, with D tentatively TRBD1 or TRBD2 (6 bases each). Germline lookup yields CDR1 SGHRS and CDR2 YFSETQ. Trimming removed 4 bases from V and 3 bases from J, with 17 bases in between. The CDR3 extends over 15 amino acids. The CDR3 DNA reads TGCGCCAGCAGCGACAACGGGGGCAGAATCTACGAGCAGTACTTC. Residues: CASSDNGGRIYEQYF.

This clonotype has a count of ten or more. The CDR3 sequence is CASSLGSMNTEAFF. In DNA form, the CDR3 reads TGCGCCAGCAGCTTAGGCAGCATGAACACTGAAGCTTTCTTT. The rearrangement uses TRBV5-1 and TRBJ1-1; D uncertain. The CDR3 length is 14 residues. Trimming removed 2 bases at V and 0 bases at J, with 8 bases between. Germline loops: CDR1 SGHRS, CDR2 YFSETQ.

Regarding this clonotype: This may be a read error: a much more frequent sequence differs by one nucleotide. This sequence joins TRBV20-1 and TRBJ2-3; 7 nucleotides match TRBD1. The germline CDR1 and CDR2 sequences are DFQATT and SNEGSKA (reference sequence). There are 17 residues in the CDR3. CDR3 nucleotides: TGCAGTGCTAGACCTCGACAGGGTTTGGGCAACACAGATATGCAGTATTTT. Its protein is CSARPRQGLGNTDMQYF.

This clonotype was detected many times. V and J are TRBV12-3 or TRBV12-4 and TRBJ1-2; no firm D call. V lost 2 bases and J lost 2, with 3 bases in between. CDR3 size: 12 residues. As DNA, the CDR3 is TGTGCCAGCAGTTTACAAAACTATGGCTACACCTTC. This sequence encodes CASSLQNYGYTF.

This clonotype was observed a handful of times. The rearrangement uses TRBV7-2 and TRBJ2-5; 7 bases fit TRBD2. Germline V gene sequence: CDR1 SGHTA, CDR2 FQGNSA. This CDR3 spans 13 amino acids. V lost 5 bases and J lost 5; bases outside the gene matches: 5. CDR3 nucleotide sequence: TGTGCCAGCAGCCTCAGCGGGGATGAGACCCAGTACTTC. Its translation is CASSLSGDETQYF. Using reference TRBV7-2 and TRBJ2-5 for the parts outside the CDR3, the full variable domain is GAGVSQSPSNKVTEKGKDVELRCDPISGHTALYWYRQSLGQGLEFLIYFQGNSAPDKSGLPSDRFSAERTGGSVSTLTIQRTQQEDSAVYLCASSLSGDETQYFGPGTRLLVL.

This clonotype was counted many times. J is TRBJ2-1 and V is TRBV19, with 7 bases fitting TRBD2. Germline lookup yields CDR1 LNHDA and CDR2 SQIVND (reference sequence). V shed 7 bases, J shed 4 bases, and the junction held 7 bases outside the gene matches. The CDR3 has 14 residues. As DNA, the CDR3 is TGTGCCAGTAACCCTGGGCGGGGGTACAATGAGCAGTTCTTC. It translates to CASNPGRGYNEQFF.

In its sample, this clonotype was seen many times. This sequence joins TRBV4-2 and TRBJ2-2; maybe TRBD2 (7 bases). Between the trimmed V and J ends, which lost 1 base and 2 bases, there was a span of 14 bases. Germline loops: CDR1 LGHNA, CDR2 YNFKEQ. The CDR3 sequence is 17 residues long. CDR3 region: CASSQVGGGDNTGELFF. The DNA for the CDR3 is TGTGCCAGCAGCCAAGTTGGCGGGGGCGATAACACCGGGGAGCTGTTTTTT.

This clonotype appeared many times. CDR3 nucleotides: TGTGCCAGCAGCCGGAGCCGGGGAGGCTACACCTTC. It yields the protein CASSRSRGGYTF. The chain joins TRBV5-6 to TRBJ1-2; D gene unclear. Germline V lookup: CDR1 SGHDT, CDR2 YYEEEE. V shed 4 bases and J shed 8 bases, with 12 bases lying between them. The CDR3 is 12 amino acids. The entire variable domain, with the rest obtained from reference TRBV5-6 and TRBJ1-2, is as follows: DAGVTQSPTHLIKTRGQQVTLRCSPKSGHDTVSWYQQALGQGPQFIFQYYEEEERQRGNFPDRFSGHQFPNYSSELNVNALLLGDSALYLCASSRSRGGYTFGSGTRLTVV.

This sequence joins TRBV5-5 and TRBJ2-1; either TRBD1 or TRBD2 may fit D (5 bases each). The CDR3 runs to 14 residues. From germline, CDR1 is SGHKS and CDR2 YYEKEE (reference sequence). The V end lost 9 bases, the J end lost 9 bases, and 22 bases lay between the germline ends. The CDR3 sequence is CAMSSGLPRSEQFF. The CDR3 DNA reads as TGTGCCATGAGCTCGGGGCTCCCGCGGAGTGAGCAGTTCTTC.